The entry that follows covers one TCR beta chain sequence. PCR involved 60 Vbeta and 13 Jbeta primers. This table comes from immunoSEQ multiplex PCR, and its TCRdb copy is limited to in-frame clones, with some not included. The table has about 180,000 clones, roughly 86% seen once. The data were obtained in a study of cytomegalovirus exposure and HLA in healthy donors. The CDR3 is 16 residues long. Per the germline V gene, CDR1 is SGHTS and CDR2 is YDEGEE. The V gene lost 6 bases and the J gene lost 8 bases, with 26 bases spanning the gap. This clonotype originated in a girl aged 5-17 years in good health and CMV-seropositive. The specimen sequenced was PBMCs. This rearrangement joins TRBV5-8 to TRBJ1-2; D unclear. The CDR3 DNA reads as TGTGCCAGCAACCCCGTCGTCCGCAGGCCCCTTTTCGGCTACACCTTC. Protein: CASNPVVRRPLFGYTF. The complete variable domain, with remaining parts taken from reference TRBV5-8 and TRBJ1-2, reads EAGVTQSPTHLIKTRGQQATLRCSPISGHTSVYWYQQALGLGLQFLLWYDEGEERNRGNFPPRFSGRQFPNYSSELNVNALELEDSALYLCASNPVVRRPLFGYTFGSGTRLTVV.